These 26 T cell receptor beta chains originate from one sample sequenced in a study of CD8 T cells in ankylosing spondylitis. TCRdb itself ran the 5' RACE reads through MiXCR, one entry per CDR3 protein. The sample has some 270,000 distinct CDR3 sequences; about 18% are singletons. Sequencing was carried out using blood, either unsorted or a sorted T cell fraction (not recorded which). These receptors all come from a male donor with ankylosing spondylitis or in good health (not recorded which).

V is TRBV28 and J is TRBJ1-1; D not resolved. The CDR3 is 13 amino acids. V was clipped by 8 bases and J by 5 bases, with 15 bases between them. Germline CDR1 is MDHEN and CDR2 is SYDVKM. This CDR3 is CASSPGLQTEAFF. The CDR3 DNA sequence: TGTGCCAGCTCCCCCGGTTTACAGACTGAAGCTTTCTTT.

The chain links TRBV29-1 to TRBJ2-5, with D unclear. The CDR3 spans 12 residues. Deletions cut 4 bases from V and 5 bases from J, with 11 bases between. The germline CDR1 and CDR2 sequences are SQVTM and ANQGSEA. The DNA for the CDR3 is TGCAGCGTTGGAGGAAGTTATGAGACCCAGTACTTC. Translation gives CSVGGSYETQYF.

CDR3 nucleotides: TGTGCCAGCAGTTACGCAGGGGCGGACATTCAGTACTTC. It translates to CASSYAGADIQYF. This chain connects TRBV6-6 to TRBJ2-4; D possibly corresponds to TRBD1 (6 bases). The CDR3 spans 13 residues. With 2 bases removed from V and 8 bases from J, the gap between germline ends came to 10 bases. Germline V lookup: CDR1 MNHNY, CDR2 SVGAGI (reference sequence).

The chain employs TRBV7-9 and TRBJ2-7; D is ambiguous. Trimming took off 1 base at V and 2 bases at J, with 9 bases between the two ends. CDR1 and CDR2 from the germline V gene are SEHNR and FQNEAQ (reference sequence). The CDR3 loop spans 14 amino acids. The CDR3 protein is CASSLVQTPYEQYF. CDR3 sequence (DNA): TGTGCCAGCAGCTTAGTACAGACCCCCTACGAGCAGTACTTC.

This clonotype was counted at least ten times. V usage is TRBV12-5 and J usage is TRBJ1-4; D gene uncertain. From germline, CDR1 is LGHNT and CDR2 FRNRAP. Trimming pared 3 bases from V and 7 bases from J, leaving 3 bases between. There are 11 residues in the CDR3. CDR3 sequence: CASGLGEKLFF. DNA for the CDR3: TGTGCTAGTGGTTTAGGTGAAAAACTGTTTTTT.

The CDR3 DNA reads TGCGCCAGCAGCTTAGAACTGGGGATCGTCTACGAGCAGTACTTC. Encoded protein: CASSLELGIVYEQYF. This chain connects TRBV5-1 to TRBJ2-7; no reliable D call. Germline CDR1 SGHRS, CDR2 YFSETQ. The V end was cut by 2 bases, the J end by 3 bases, with 15 bases between. The CDR3 is made up of 15 amino acids.

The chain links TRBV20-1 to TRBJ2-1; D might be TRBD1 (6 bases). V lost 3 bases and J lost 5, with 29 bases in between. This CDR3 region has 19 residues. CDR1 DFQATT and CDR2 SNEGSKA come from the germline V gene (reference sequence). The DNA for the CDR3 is TGCAGTGCTAGCAGGACAGAAACTTCCCGAGGTGTTTGGAACAATGAGCAGTTCTTC. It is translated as CSASRTETSRGVWNNEQFF.

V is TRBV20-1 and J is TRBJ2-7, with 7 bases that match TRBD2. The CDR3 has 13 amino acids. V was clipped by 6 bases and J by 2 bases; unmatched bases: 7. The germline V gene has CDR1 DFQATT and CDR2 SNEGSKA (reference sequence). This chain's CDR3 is CSAHQRETYEQYF. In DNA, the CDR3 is TGCAGTGCCCACCAGCGGGAAACCTACGAGCAGTACTTC.

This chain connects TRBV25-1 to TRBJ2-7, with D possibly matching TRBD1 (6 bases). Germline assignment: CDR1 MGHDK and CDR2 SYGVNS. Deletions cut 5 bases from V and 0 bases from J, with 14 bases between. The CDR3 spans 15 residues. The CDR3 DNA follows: TGTGCCAGCAGTAACTCAGGGGTGGCCTCCTACGAGCAGTACTTC. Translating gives CASSNSGVASYEQYF.

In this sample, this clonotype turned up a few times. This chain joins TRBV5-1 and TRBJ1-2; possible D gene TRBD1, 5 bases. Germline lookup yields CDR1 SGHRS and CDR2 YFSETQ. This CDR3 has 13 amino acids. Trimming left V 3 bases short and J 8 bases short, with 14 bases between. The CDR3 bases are TGCGCCAGCAGCTGGACGGGGCCCGGGGGCTACACCTTC. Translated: CASSWTGPGGYTF.

The CDR3 nucleotides read TGTGCCAGCAGTTTATGGTCGGGGACGACGGATACTGAAGCTTTCTTT. Translation: CASSLWSGTTDTEAFF. The chain is built from TRBV28 and TRBJ1-1, with a weak D call TRBD1 (5 bases). The germline V gene has CDR1 MDHEN and CDR2 SYDVKM. The CDR3 has 16 amino acids. The germline V and J ends were trimmed by 0 bases and 5 bases, with 16 bases remaining between them. Variable domain in full (rest from reference TRBV28 and TRBJ1-1): DVKVTQSSRYLVKRTGEKVFLECVQDMDHENMFWYRQDPGLGLRLIYFSYDVKMKEKGDIPEGYSVSREKKERFSLILESASTNQTSMYLCASSLWSGTTDTEAFFGQGTRLTVV.

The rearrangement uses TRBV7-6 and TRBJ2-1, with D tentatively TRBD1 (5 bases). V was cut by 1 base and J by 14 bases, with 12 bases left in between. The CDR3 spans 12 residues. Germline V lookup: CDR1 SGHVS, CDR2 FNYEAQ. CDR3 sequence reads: CASSLGRAGKFF. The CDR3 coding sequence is TGTGCCAGCAGCTTAGGTAGGGCAGGGAAGTTCTTC.

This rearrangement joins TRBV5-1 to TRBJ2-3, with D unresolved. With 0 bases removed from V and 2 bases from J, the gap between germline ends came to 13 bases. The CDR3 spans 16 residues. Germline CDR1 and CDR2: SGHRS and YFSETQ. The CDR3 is CASSLAMGLSTDTQYF. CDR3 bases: TGCGCCAGCAGCTTGGCTATGGGATTGTCCACAGATACGCAGTATTTT.

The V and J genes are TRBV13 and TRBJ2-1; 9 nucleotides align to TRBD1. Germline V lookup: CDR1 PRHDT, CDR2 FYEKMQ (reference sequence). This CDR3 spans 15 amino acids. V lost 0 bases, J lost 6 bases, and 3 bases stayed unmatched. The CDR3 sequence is CASSLGTGGGNEQFF. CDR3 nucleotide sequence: TGTGCCAGCAGCTTAGGGACAGGGGGAGGCAATGAGCAGTTCTTC. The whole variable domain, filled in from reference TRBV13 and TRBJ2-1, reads AAGVIQSPRHLIKEKRETATLKCYPIPRHDTVYWYQQGPGQDPQFLISFYEKMQSDKGSIPDRFSAQQFSDYHSELNMSSLELGDSALYFCASSLGTGGGNEQFFGPGTRLTVL.

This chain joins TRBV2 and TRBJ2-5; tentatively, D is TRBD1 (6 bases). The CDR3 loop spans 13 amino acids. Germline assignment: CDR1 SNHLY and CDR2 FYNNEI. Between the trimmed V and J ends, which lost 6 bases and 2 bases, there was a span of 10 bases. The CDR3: CASRDGQQETQYF. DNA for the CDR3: TGTGCCAGCAGGGACGGACAGCAAGAGACCCAGTACTTC.

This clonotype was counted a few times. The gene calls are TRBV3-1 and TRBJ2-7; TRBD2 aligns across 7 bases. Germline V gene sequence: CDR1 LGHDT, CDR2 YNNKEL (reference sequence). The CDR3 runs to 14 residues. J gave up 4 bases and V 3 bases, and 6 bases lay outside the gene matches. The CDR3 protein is CASSHPGLSYEQYF. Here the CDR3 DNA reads TGTGCCAGCAGCCACCCGGGACTAAGTTACGAGCAGTACTTC.

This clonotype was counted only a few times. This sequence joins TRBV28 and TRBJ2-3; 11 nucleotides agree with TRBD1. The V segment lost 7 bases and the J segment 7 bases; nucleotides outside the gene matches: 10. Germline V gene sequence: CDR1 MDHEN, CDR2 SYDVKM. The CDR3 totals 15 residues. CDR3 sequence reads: CASTHGDRGFNTQYF. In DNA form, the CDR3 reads TGTGCCAGCACCCACGGGGACAGGGGGTTTAATACGCAGTATTTT. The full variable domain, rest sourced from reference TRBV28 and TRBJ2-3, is DVKVTQSSRYLVKRTGEKVFLECVQDMDHENMFWYRQDPGLGLRLIYFSYDVKMKEKGDIPEGYSVSREKKERFSLILESASTNQTSMYLCASTHGDRGFNTQYFGPGTRLTVL.

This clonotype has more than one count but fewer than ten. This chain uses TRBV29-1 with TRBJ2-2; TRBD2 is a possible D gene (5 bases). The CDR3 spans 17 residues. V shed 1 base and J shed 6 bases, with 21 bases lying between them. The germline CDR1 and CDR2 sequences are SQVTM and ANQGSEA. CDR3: CSVEGGGDFGVSGELFF. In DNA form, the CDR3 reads TGCAGCGTTGAAGGGGGTGGCGACTTCGGGGTCTCCGGGGAGCTGTTTTTT.

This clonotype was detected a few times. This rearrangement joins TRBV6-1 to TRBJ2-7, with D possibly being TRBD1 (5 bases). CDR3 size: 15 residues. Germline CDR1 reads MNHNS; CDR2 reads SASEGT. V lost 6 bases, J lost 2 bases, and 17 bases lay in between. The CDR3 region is CASSSTPDSPYEQYF. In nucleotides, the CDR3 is TGTGCCAGCAGCTCCACCCCTGACAGTCCCTACGAGCAGTACTTC.

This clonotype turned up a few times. The CDR3 here is CASSVRSGSSTDTQYF. CDR3 sequence (DNA): TGTGCCAGCAGCGTACGTAGCGGGAGTAGCACAGATACGCAGTATTTT. The chain is built from TRBV9 and TRBJ2-3, with 9 bases matching TRBD2. Germline CDR1 SGDLS, CDR2 YYNGEE. Unmatched junction bases numbered 3, after V lost 1 base and J lost 0 bases. CDR3 length: 16 amino acids.

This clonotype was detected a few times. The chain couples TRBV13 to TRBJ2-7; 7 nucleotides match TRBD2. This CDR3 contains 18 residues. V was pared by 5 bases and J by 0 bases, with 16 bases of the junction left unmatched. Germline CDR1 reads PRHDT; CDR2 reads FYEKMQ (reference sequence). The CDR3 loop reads CASSPSGSASPGSYEQYF. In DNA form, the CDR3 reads TGTGCCAGCAGCCCTAGCGGATCGGCTAGCCCAGGCTCCTACGAGCAGTACTTC.

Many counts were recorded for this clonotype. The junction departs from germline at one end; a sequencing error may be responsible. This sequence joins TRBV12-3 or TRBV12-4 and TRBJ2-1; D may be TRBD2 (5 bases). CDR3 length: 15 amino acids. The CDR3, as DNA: TGTGCCAGCAGGTTAGCGTATTCCTCCTACAATGAGCAGTTCTTC. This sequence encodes CASRLAYSSYNEQFF.

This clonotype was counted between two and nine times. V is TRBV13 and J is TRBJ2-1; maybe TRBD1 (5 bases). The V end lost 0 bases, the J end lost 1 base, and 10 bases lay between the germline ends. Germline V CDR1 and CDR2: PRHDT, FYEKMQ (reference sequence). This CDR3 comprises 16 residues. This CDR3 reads CASSLGQGFSYNEQFF. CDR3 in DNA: TGTGCCAGCAGCTTAGGCCAGGGCTTTTCCTACAATGAGCAGTTCTTC.

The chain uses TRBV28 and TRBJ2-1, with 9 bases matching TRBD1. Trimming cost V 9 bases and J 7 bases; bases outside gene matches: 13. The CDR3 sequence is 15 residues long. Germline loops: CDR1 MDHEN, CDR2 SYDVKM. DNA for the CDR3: TGTGCCAGTTTCACGCATGGGACAGGGTTTAATGAGCAGTTCTTC. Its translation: CASFTHGTGFNEQFF.

This CDR3 reads CASSLSWGGPETQYF. In nucleotides, the CDR3 is TGTGCCAGCAGCTTGTCTTGGGGCGGTCCGGAGACCCAGTACTTC. V usage is TRBV7-9 and J usage is TRBJ2-5; the D gene is possibly TRBD1 (5 bases). V was trimmed by 3 bases and J by 5 bases, leaving 16 bases between them. Germline lookup yields CDR1 SEHNR and CDR2 FQNEAQ (reference sequence). This CDR3 has 15 residues.

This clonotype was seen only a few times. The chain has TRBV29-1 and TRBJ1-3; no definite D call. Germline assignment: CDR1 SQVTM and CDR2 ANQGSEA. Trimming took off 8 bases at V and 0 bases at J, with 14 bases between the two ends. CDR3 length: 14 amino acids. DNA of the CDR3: TGCAGCATCCGGGTTCCGTACTCTGGAAACACCATATATTTT. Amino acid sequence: CSIRVPYSGNTIYF.